This TCR beta chain came from a study of T-cell reconstitution after alpha-beta-depleted transplantation in children. Study conclusions and caveats: It was newly produced T cells that mostly accounted for T-cell counts and diversity one year after transplant. The study reportedly traced alpha-beta T cells about two months after transplant to several hundred expanded graft clones.

Unique molecular identifiers were incorporated into the prepared TCRbeta library. Each CDR3 protein is one row after TCRdb ran MiXCR on the PCR reads. The sample includes roughly 670,000 distinct CDR3 sequences, around 14% of them seen just once. As for this clonotype: Its antigen is as yet unknown.

The CDR3 sequence is 16 residues long. V gave up 4 bases and J gave up 2 bases; unmatched junction bases: 8. Germline values: CDR1 SEHNR, CDR2 FQNEAQ (reference sequence). This clonotype originated in a girl aged 2-15 years with congenital amegakaryocytic thrombocytopenia, due to receive a stem cell transplant. The sample in question was PBMCs, obtained before TCRalphabeta/CD19-depleted stem cell transplant. This chain links TRBV7-9 with TRBJ2-1, with 7 bases matching TRBD1. CDR3 DNA sequence: TGTGCCAGCAGCTCACAGGGGAAAGGGCCCTACAATGAGCAGTTCTTC. Translation: CASSSQGKGPYNEQFF.